The clone carrying this T cell receptor beta chain was seen only once. CDR3 length: 14 amino acids. Germline-derived CDR1 and CDR2 are SGHRS and YFSETQ. V was clipped by 3 bases and J by 5 bases, with 14 bases between them. Recruited during active infection, patients (from Seattle) were subsequently followed longitudinally. This entry is derived from a study of blood T cell repertoires in COVID-19. Profiled with immunoSEQ multiplex PCR; TCRdb holds only in-frame clones, not every one. The sample lists about 340,000 clones; approximately 86% were seen once. The sequenced sample consisted of peripheral blood. The TCR originated in a woman between 55 and 75 years old with COVID-19, enrolled during active disease. This chain uses TRBV5-1 with TRBJ2-5; perhaps TRBD2 as D (5 bases). The CDR3 DNA follows: TGCGCCAGCAGCTCCTCTCGGGGTCCGGAGACCCAGTACTTC. Protein sequence: CASSSSRGPETQYF. Filled out from reference TRBV5-1 and TRBJ2-5, the complete variable domain reads KAGVTQTPRYLIKTRGQQVTLSCSPISGHRSVSWYQQTPGQGLQFLFEYFSETQRNKGNFPGRFSGRQFSNSRSEMNVSTLELGDSALYLCASSSSRGPETQYFGPGTRLLVL.